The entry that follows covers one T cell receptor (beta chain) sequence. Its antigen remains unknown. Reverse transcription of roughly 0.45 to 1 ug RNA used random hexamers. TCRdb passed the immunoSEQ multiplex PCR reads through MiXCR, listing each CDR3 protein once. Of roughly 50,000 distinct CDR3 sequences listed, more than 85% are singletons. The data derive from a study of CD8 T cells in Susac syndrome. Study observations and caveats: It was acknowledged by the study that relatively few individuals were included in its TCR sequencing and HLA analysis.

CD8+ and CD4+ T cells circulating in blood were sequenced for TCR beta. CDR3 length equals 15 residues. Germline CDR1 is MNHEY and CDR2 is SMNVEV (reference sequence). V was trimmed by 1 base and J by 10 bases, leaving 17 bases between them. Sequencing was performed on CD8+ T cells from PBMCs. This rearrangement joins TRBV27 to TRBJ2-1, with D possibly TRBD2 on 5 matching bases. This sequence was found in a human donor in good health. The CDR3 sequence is CASSLYLPGGGEQFF. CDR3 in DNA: TGTGCCAGCAGTTTATACCTCCCCGGAGGTGGAGAGCAGTTCTTC.